The rows below give T cell receptor beta chains drawn from one sample of a study of T cells in Graves' hyperthyroidism and ophthalmopathy. TCRdb fed the multiplex PCR reads into MiXCR, producing one record per CDR3 protein. The sample consists of a few hundred thousand distinct CDR3 sequences, 13% to 15% of them appearing once. The sample comprised blood. Every receptor here comes from a woman aged 18 to 35 with Graves' hyperthyroidism. Both conserved end residues are part of each CDR3. D genes are given only for firm matches. Clone size, where shown, is once, few, many, or a class for clones that have expanded.

v_gene: TRBV12-3/TRBV12-4
j_gene: TRBJ2-3
d_gene: NA
abundance: many
CDR3aa: CASTPFLWDTQYF
CDR3nt: TGTGCCAGCACCCCGTTTCTGTGGGATACGCAGTATTTT

v_gene: TRBV29-1
j_gene: TRBJ2-5
d_gene: NA
abundance: few
CDR3aa: CSVEDRGDQTQYF
CDR3nt: TGCAGCGTTGAAGATCGTGGGGATCAGACCCAGTACTTC

v_gene: TRBV5-6
j_gene: TRBJ2-1
d_gene: TRBD2
abundance: many
CDR3aa: CASSRTGGINNEQFF
CDR3nt: TGTGCCAGCAGCAGGACGGGAGGAATCAACAATGAGCAGTTCTTC

v_gene: TRBV24-1
j_gene: TRBJ1-2
d_gene: NA
abundance: many
CDR3aa: CATSEGSGGYTF
CDR3nt: TGTGCCACCAGTGAAGGGTCGGGAGGCTACACCTTC

v_gene: TRBV4-2
j_gene: TRBJ2-5
d_gene: NA
abundance: few
CDR3aa: CASSQDLQETQYF
CDR3nt: TGTGCCAGCAGCCAAGACCTCCAAGAGACCCAGTACTTC

v_gene: TRBV12-3/TRBV12-4
j_gene: TRBJ2-3
d_gene: NA
abundance: many
CDR3aa: CASSRVGTDTQYF
CDR3nt: TGTGCCAGCAGTCGCGTGGGCACAGATACGCAGTATTTT

v_gene: TRBV11-3
j_gene: TRBJ2-3
d_gene: TRBD2
abundance: many
CDR3aa: CASSLAGGFSDTQYF
CDR3nt: TGTGCCAGCAGCTTAGCGGGAGGATTCTCAGATACGCAGTATTTT

v_gene: TRBV20-1
j_gene: TRBJ2-3
d_gene: TRBD2
abundance: many
CDR3aa: CSAMTSGRSGADTQYF
CDR3nt: TGCAGTGCCATGACTAGCGGGAGGAGTGGCGCAGATACGCAGTATTTT

v_gene: TRBV19
j_gene: TRBJ2-7
d_gene: TRBD2
abundance: few
CDR3aa: CASSGGGGRRRYEQYF
CDR3nt: TGTGCCAGTAGCGGTGGCGGCGGGAGACGACGGTACGAGCAGTACTTC

v_gene: TRBV12-3/TRBV12-4
j_gene: TRBJ1-5
d_gene: NA
abundance: many
CDR3aa: CASSFGTGGGNQPQHF
CDR3nt: TGTGCCAGCAGTTTCGGAACCGGAGGAGGCAATCAGCCCCAGCATTTT

v_gene: TRBV6-1
j_gene: TRBJ2-1
d_gene: TRBD2
abundance: few
CDR3aa: CASVPGGSSYNEQFF
CDR3nt: TGTGCCAGCGTACCCGGCGGGAGCTCCTACAATGAGCAGTTCTTC

v_gene: TRBV2
j_gene: TRBJ1-5
d_gene: NA
abundance: many
CDR3aa: CASRGTFTNQPQHF
CDR3nt: TGTGCCAGCAGGGGGACATTTACCAATCAGCCCCAGCATTTT

v_gene: TRBV4-2
j_gene: TRBJ1-6
d_gene: NA
abundance: once
CDR3aa: CASSQGAGEPRNYNSPLHF
CDR3nt: TGTGCCAGCAGCCAAGGGGCAGGGGAACCTAGAAACTATAATTCACCCCTCCACTTT

v_gene: TRBV2
j_gene: TRBJ2-4
d_gene: TRBD1
abundance: many
CDR3aa: CASSVQGARNIQYF
CDR3nt: TGTGCCAGCAGTGTGCAGGGGGCGCGGAACATTCAGTACTTC

v_gene: TRBV6-1
j_gene: TRBJ2-1
d_gene: NA
abundance: many
CDR3aa: CASSPPRLVNEQFF
CDR3nt: TGTGCCAGCAGCCCGCCGCGACTGGTCAATGAGCAGTTCTTC

v_gene: TRBV2
j_gene: TRBJ1-1
d_gene: NA
abundance: NA
CDR3aa: CASSDMGYEAFF
CDR3nt: TGTGCCAGCAGTGACATGGGTTATGAAGCTTTCTTT

v_gene: TRBV19
j_gene: TRBJ2-7
d_gene: NA
abundance: many
CDR3aa: CASSRSGNLNYEQYF
CDR3nt: TGTGCCAGTAGTAGATCCGGGAATCTAAACTACGAGCAGTACTTC

v_gene: TRBV18
j_gene: TRBJ2-7
d_gene: NA
abundance: many
CDR3aa: CASSPPNEGLSYEQYF
CDR3nt: TGTGCCAGCTCACCACCGAACGAGGGACTCTCCTACGAGCAGTACTTC

v_gene: TRBV7-9
j_gene: TRBJ1-2
d_gene: NA
abundance: many
CDR3aa: CASSLKAGQNYGYTF
CDR3nt: TGTGCCAGCAGCTTAAAGGCAGGGCAGAACTATGGCTACACCTTC

v_gene: TRBV4-2
j_gene: TRBJ2-3
d_gene: NA
abundance: many
CDR3aa: CASSQDPGDSGDTQYF
CDR3nt: TGTGCCAGCAGCCAAGATCCCGGGGATTCCGGAGATACGCAGTATTTT

v_gene: TRBV12-3/TRBV12-4
j_gene: TRBJ1-1
d_gene: TRBD1
abundance: many
CDR3aa: CASSSSGGAGGLYTEAFF
CDR3nt: TGTGCCAGCAGCTCTTCCGGGGGGGCAGGGGGTCTCTACACTGAAGCTTTCTTT

v_gene: TRBV18
j_gene: TRBJ2-5
d_gene: NA
abundance: NA
CDR3aa: CASSPWTDQETQYF
CDR3nt: TGTGCCAGCTCACCCTGGACAGATCAAGAGACCCAGTACTTC

v_gene: TRBV30
j_gene: TRBJ1-1
d_gene: NA
abundance: many
CDR3aa: CAWSVFTQYTEAFF
CDR3nt: TGTGCCTGGAGTGTATTCACACAGTACACTGAAGCTTTCTTT

v_gene: TRBV27
j_gene: TRBJ2-1
d_gene: TRBD2
abundance: many
CDR3aa: CASSPAGTRGKEQFF
CDR3nt: TGTGCCAGCAGTCCCGCCGGGACTAGGGGTAAGGAGCAGTTCTTC

v_gene: TRBV24-1
j_gene: TRBJ1-3
d_gene: NA
abundance: NA
CDR3aa: CATSDGRFSGNTIYF
CDR3nt: TGTGCCACCAGTGACGGACGGTTCTCTGGAAACACCATATATTTT

v_gene: TRBV7-3
j_gene: TRBJ2-3
d_gene: NA
abundance: many
CDR3aa: CASSRRTGTPTDTQYF
CDR3nt: TGTGCCAGCAGTCGAAGGACCGGGACCCCCACAGATACGCAGTATTTT

v_gene: TRBV11-3
j_gene: TRBJ2-2
d_gene: TRBD1
abundance: many
CDR3aa: CASSFGQGAAGELFF
CDR3nt: TGTGCCAGCAGCTTCGGCCAGGGGGCAGCCGGGGAGCTGTTTTTT

v_gene: TRBV3-1
j_gene: TRBJ1-6
d_gene: NA
abundance: many
CDR3aa: CASSQAGGRGSPLHF
CDR3nt: TGTGCCAGCAGCCAAGCGGGGGGAAGGGGTTCACCCCTCCACTTT

v_gene: TRBV6-1
j_gene: TRBJ1-4
d_gene: NA
abundance: many
CDR3aa: CASSEAGGGQKLFF
CDR3nt: TGTGCCAGCAGTGAAGCAGGGGGAGGGCAAAAACTGTTTTTT

v_gene: TRBV7-9
j_gene: TRBJ1-1
d_gene: NA
abundance: few
CDR3aa: CASSLESGGTEAFF
CDR3nt: TGTGCCAGCAGCTTAGAGTCGGGAGGCACTGAAGCTTTCTTT

v_gene: TRBV27
j_gene: TRBJ1-1
d_gene: TRBD1
abundance: many
CDR3aa: CASSPGQVVAYTEAFF
CDR3nt: TGTGCCAGCAGTCCGGGACAGGTGGTCGCGTACACTGAAGCTTTCTTT

v_gene: TRBV18
j_gene: TRBJ2-1
d_gene: TRBD2
abundance: many
CDR3aa: CASSPPGLAGGEQFF
CDR3nt: TGTGCCAGCTCACCCCCGGGACTAGCCGGTGGTGAGCAGTTCTTC

v_gene: TRBV10-2
j_gene: TRBJ1-2
d_gene: NA
abundance: NA
CDR3aa: CASSETARDPYGYTF
CDR3nt: TGCGCCAGCAGTGAGACAGCCAGGGATCCCTATGGCTACACCTTC

v_gene: TRBV2
j_gene: TRBJ2-6
d_gene: NA
abundance: many
CDR3aa: CASSETRSGANVLTF
CDR3nt: TGTGCCAGCAGCGAGACCAGATCTGGGGCCAACGTCCTGACTTTC

v_gene: TRBV11-2
j_gene: TRBJ2-2
d_gene: TRBD2
abundance: NA
CDR3aa: CASSLAAGGVFF
CDR3nt: TGTGCCAGCAGCTTAGCGGCGGGGGGGGTGTTTTTT

v_gene: TRBV6-1
j_gene: TRBJ2-3
d_gene: NA
abundance: many
CDR3aa: CASSEWVSTPTDTQYF
CDR3nt: TGTGCCAGCAGTGAATGGGTTTCGACACCAACAGATACGCAGTATTTT

v_gene: TRBV19
j_gene: TRBJ1-1
d_gene: NA
abundance: NA
CDR3aa: CASTVSRGMGAFF
CDR3nt: TGTGCCAGTACGGTTTCTCGGGGCATGGGGGCTTTCTTT

v_gene: TRBV3-1
j_gene: TRBJ1-2
d_gene: NA
abundance: many
CDR3aa: CASSQEGVGHSFYGYTF
CDR3nt: TGTGCCAGCAGCCAAGAAGGTGTCGGTCACAGTTTCTATGGCTACACCTTC

v_gene: TRBV6-1
j_gene: TRBJ1-2
d_gene: NA
abundance: few
CDR3aa: CASSEEGHPNYGYTF
CDR3nt: TGTGCCAGCAGTGAAGAGGGGCACCCTAACTATGGCTACACCTTC

v_gene: TRBV29-1
j_gene: TRBJ2-2
d_gene: NA
abundance: NA
CDR3aa: CSVEILGAKSTVGELFF
CDR3nt: TGCAGCGTTGAGATTTTGGGAGCTAAATCTACGGTCGGGGAGCTGTTTTTT